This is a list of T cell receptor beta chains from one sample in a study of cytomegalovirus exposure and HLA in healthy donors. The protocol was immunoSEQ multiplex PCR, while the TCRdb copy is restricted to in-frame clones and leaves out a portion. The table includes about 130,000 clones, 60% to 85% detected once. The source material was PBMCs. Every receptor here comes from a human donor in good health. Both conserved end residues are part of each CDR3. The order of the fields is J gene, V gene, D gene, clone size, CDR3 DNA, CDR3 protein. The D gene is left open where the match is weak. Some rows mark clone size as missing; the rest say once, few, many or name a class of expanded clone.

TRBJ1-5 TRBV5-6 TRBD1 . TGTGCCAGCAGCGCGGGACAGGCCGAGAATCAGCCCCAGCATTTT CASSAGQAENQPQHF
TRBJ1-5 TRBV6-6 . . TGTGCCAGCAGTCCGCAGGTGAATAGCAATCAGCCCCAGCATTTT CASSPQVNSNQPQHF
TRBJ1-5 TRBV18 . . TGTGCCAGCTCACCCGGGAATCAGCCCCAGCATTTT CASSPGNQPQHF
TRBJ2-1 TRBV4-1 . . TGCGCCAGCAGCCAAGTGCAGAGGTCCTACAATGAGCAGTTCTTC CASSQVQRSYNEQFF
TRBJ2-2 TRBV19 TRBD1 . TGTGCCAGTAGTATAGGTGTTTTCCAGGGGGTAGACACCGGGGAGCTGTTTTTT CASSIGVFQGVDTGELFF
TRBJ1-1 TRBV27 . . TGTGCCAGCATGGACAGTCTGAACACTGAAGCTTTCTTT CASMDSLNTEAFF
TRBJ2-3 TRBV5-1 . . TGCGCCAGCAGCTTGGACCGGGTACTGGGTACGCAGTATTTT CASSLDRVLGTQYF
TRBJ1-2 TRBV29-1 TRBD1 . TGCAGCGTCCCCTGGGACAGGGGGGACTATGGCTACACCTTC CSVPWDRGDYGYTF
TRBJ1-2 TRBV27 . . TGTGCCAGCAGTTTATCTTCACAGGGTAGATACACCTTC CASSLSSQGRYTF
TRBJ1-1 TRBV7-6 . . TGTGCCAGCAGCTCAGGGTCCACTGAAGCTTTCTTT CASSSGSTEAFF
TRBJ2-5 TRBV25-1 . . TGTGCCAGCAGTGACTCTTTGGGGGCAAACGGTCCCCAGTACTTC CASSDSLGANGPQYF
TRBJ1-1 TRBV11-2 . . TGTGCCAGCAGCTTAGGACGGGCTGAAGCTTTCTTT CASSLGRAEAFF
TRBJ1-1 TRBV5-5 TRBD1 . TGTGCCAGCAGACCCACGGGACAGGCAGGGGATCGAGGTCTCTTT CASRPTGQAGDRGLF
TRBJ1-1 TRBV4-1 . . TGCGCCAGCAGCCCTACCGGTGTGGGGAGGGGCACTGAAGCTTTCTTT CASSPTGVGRGTEAFF
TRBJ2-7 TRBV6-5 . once TGTGCCAGCAGCCCAGGATTCGCCTACGAGCAGTACTTC CASSPGFAYEQYF
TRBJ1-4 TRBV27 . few TGTGCCAGCAGATTCGCGGGGGAAAAACTGTTTTTT CASRFAGEKLFF
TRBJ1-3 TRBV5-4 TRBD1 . TGTGCCAGCAAAGGACAGGAAGGATCTGGAAACACCATATATTTT CASKGQEGSGNTIYF
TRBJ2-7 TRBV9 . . TGTGCCAGCAGCGGGGGACAAGCCCTTTGGGACGAGCAGTACTTC CASSGGQALWDEQYF
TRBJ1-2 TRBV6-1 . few TGTGCCAGCAGTGAGCGGGACGTCTATGGCTACACCTTC CASSERDVYGYTF
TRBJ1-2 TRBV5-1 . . TGCGCCAGCAGCTTGGAAAGCAGGGCCTATGGCTACACCTTC CASSLESRAYGYTF
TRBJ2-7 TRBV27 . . TGTGCCAGCAGTCCACGGAGGCTCCGACCCTCAGCCTACGAGCAGTACTTC CASSPRRLRPSAYEQYF
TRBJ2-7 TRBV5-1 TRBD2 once TGCGCCAGCAGCGGACTAGGCTCCTACGAGCAGTACTTC CASSGLGSYEQYF
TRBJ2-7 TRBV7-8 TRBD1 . TGTGCCAGCAGCGGACAGGGTGGCTACGAGCAGTACTTC CASSGQGGYEQYF
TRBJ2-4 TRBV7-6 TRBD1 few TGTGCCAGCAGCGGACACACAGGGGGGGCCAAAAACATTCAGTACTTC CASSGHTGGAKNIQYF
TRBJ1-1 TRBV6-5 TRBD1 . TGTGCCAGCAACCTTTACAGGGGCTCCACTGAAGCTTTCTTT CASNLYRGSTEAFF
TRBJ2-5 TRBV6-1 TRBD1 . TGTGCCAGCAGCCCACAGGGGTTGGAGACCCAGTACTTC CASSPQGLETQYF
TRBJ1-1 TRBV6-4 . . TGTGCCAGCAGGGACACTCCGAACACTGAAGCTTTCTTT CASRDTPNTEAFF
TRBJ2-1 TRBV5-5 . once TGTGCCAGCAGCTTGGCGGAGGGCGGATACAATGAGCAGTTCTTC CASSLAEGGYNEQFF
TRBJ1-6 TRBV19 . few TGTGCCACCGGTCGTGACTCCTATAATTCACCCCTCCACTTT CATGRDSYNSPLHF
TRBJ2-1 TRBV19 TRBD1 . TGTGCCAGTAAGGGGACAGGGAACTACAATGAGCAGTTCTTC CASKGTGNYNEQFF
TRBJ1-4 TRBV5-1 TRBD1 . TGCGCCAGCAGCTTGGATGGGACAGGGGTACGGGAAAAACTGTTTTTT CASSLDGTGVREKLFF
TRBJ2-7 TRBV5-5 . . TGTGCCAGCAGCTTGGAACAGTTCAACTACGAGCAGTACTTC CASSLEQFNYEQYF
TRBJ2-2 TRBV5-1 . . TGCGCCAGCAGCTTGCTTCACGGGAACACCGGGGAGCTGTTTTTT CASSLLHGNTGELFF
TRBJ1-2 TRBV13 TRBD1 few TGTGCCAGCAGCCCACAGACAGGGCTCGGCTACACCTTC CASSPQTGLGYTF
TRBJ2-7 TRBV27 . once TGTGCCAGCAGTTTTGTGAATTCTCGGGAGCAGTACTTC CASSFVNSREQYF
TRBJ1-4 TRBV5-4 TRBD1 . TGTGCCAGCAGCGATCCGGGACAGGGAGGCGAAAAACTGTTTTTT CASSDPGQGGEKLFF
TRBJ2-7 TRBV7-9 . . TGTGCCAGCAGCTCGGGGGAGAGCTACGAGCAGTACTTC CASSSGESYEQYF
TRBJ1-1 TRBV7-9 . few TGTGCCAGCAGCTTAGGGGTGACATCCGACCCTTTGAACACTGAAGCTTTCTTT CASSLGVTSDPLNTEAFF
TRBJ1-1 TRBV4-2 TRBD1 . TGTGCCAGCAGCCCTACTTCCGGGACAGGGCTGACTGAAGCTTTCTTT CASSPTSGTGLTEAFF
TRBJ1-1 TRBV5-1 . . TGCGCCAGCAGCTTGAGAGGGCAGGTCGGAAATGAAGCTTTCTTT CASSLRGQVGNEAFF
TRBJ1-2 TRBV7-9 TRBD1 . TGTGCCAGCAGCCTAACCGGGACAGGGACTTCTAACTATGGCTACACCTTC CASSLTGTGTSNYGYTF